This is a list of T cell receptor beta chains from one sample in a study of cytomegalovirus exposure and HLA in healthy donors. The data were produced by immunoSEQ multiplex PCR, yet TCRdb's version contains in-frame clones alone and is incomplete. There are about 77,000 clones in the sample; 60% to 85% occur only once, and approximately 1.6% lies in the top ten. Sequenced sample: PBMCs. These receptors were obtained from a man aged 35-49 years in good health and CMV-seronegative. Both conserved end residues are trimmed from each CDR3. A D gene is named only where the DNA matches it firmly.

V	J	D	CDR3
TRBV6-1	TRBJ1-2	.	ASTRGVPNYGYT
TRBV7-9	TRBJ2-7	TRBD1	ASSFSSGQGVYEQY
TRBV5-5	TRBJ1-4	TRBD1	ASSSTGFSLATNEKLF
TRBV5-1	TRBJ2-1	TRBD2	ASSRWGGASGALRDYNEQF
TRBV28	TRBJ1-4	.	ATVGRDEKLF
TRBV18	TRBJ1-2	.	ASSAGTESYGYT
TRBV28	TRBJ1-1	.	ASSLPPETEAF
TRBV18	TRBJ1-5	TRBD1	ASSPPGTVNQPQH
TRBV2	TRBJ1-4	.	ASLRDGNEKLF
TRBV5-8	TRBJ2-1	TRBD2	ASLTRSGRVNEQF
TRBV19	TRBJ1-2	.	ASSIQGRYYGYT
TRBV28	TRBJ1-2	TRBD1	ASSSTGGRGDGYT
TRBV9	TRBJ2-5	.	ASSTRVTQETQY
TRBV4-2	TRBJ2-1	.	ASSSSLLGNEQF
TRBV9	TRBJ2-1	TRBD2	ASSVAAGGPHEQF
TRBV6-4	.	TRBD2	ASSDSTRGLPSSYEQY
TRBV29-1	TRBJ2-3	.	SVQNTDTQY
TRBV9	TRBJ2-3	TRBD2	ASSVVAGGGTDTQY
TRBV28	TRBJ1-2	.	ASSLRDTLYGYT
TRBV28	TRBJ1-1	.	ASRGLGGVSEAF